Here is one T cell receptor beta chain with its context. In germline, CDR1 is LGHNA, CDR2 YNFKEQ. CDR3 length: 14 amino acids. V gave up 1 base and J gave up 4 bases, with 10 bases separating them. These data come from a study of blood T cells in healthy people across ages. Combining a sample-barcoded 5' primer with a J-beta primer mix, a second PCR ran for roughly 6 to 12 cycles. TCRdb itself ran the 5' RACE reads through MiXCR, one entry per CDR3 protein. The sample lists hundreds of thousands of distinct CDR3 sequences; approximately 40% were seen once. The sample was blood. This TCR was sampled from a man aged 80 or over in good health. V usage is TRBV4-2 and J usage is TRBJ1-2; no clear D. The CDR3 sequence is CASSQGTGSYGYTF. In DNA, the CDR3 is TGTGCCAGCAGCCAAGGCACCGGAAGCTATGGCTACACCTTC.